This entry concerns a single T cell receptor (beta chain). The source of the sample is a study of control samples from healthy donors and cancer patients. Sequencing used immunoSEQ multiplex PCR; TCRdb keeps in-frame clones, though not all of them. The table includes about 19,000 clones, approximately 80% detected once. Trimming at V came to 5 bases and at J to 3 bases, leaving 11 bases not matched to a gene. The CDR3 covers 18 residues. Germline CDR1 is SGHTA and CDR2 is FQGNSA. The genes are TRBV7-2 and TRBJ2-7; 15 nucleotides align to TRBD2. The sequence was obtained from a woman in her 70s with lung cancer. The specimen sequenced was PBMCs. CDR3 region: CASSITGLAGGTIYEQYF. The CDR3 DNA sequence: TGTGCCAGCAGCATCACCGGACTAGCGGGAGGGACTATCTACGAGCAGTACTTC.